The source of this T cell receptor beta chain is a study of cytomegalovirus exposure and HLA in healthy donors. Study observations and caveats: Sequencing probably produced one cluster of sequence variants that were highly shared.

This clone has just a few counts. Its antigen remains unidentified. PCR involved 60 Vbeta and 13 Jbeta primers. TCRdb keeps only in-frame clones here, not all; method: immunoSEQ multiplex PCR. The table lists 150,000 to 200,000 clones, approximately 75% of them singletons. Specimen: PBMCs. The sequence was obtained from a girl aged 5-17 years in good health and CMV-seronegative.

CDR3 in DNA: TGCGCCAGCAGCCTAGAGGGGGACCAGTCCCAGCATTTT. It yields the protein CASSLEGDQSQHF. The chain is built from TRBV5-1 and TRBJ1-5; D perhaps matches TRBD1 (6 bases). The V end was cut by 4 bases, the J end by 11 bases, with 16 bases between. The germline V gene encodes CDR1 SGHRS and CDR2 YFSETQ. There are 13 residues in the CDR3.